The entry that follows covers one T cell receptor beta chain sequence. Clones were sequenced by immunoSEQ multiplex PCR, and TCRdb holds only the in-frame ones, with some missing. The sample comprises about 110,000 clones, 92% of which are singletons, and 7.9% rests with the top ten. The data are from a study of T cell responses to AZD1222 COVID-19 vaccine. The receptor was derived from an adult who received the AZD1222 COVID-19 vaccine. Sequenced here: peripheral blood, sampled 28 days after the second AZD1222 dose.

The CDR3 DNA follows: TGCGCCAGCAGCGATTCCTTTTATTACAGGGGGCCTGGGGCCAACGTCCTGACTTTC. Protein: CASSDSFYYRGPGANVLTF. The rearrangement links TRBV10-1 to TRBJ2-6, with TRBD1 matching 9 bases. CDR1 and CDR2 from the germline V gene are WNHNN and SYGVQD (reference sequence). The V segment lost 6 bases and the J segment 2 bases; nucleotides outside the gene matches: 14. The CDR3 has 19 residues.